This T cell receptor (beta chain) comes out of a study of blood T cells in healthy people across ages. The study's findings and limits: TCR beta diversity, measured per million T cells, fell in a roughly linear way with age. Calculation of diversity from one million T cells yielded estimates considered to be underestimates. Diversity of TCR beta correlated strongly with naive T cell percentage.

V was pared by 1 base and J by 0 bases, with 8 bases of the junction left unmatched. The CDR3 spans 19 residues. Germline CDR1 reads MNHEY; CDR2 reads SVGAGI. Worth noting for this clonotype: Its cognate antigen is unknown.

It was with a sample-barcoded 5' primer and a J-beta primer mix that a second PCR of roughly 6 to 12 cycles was run. Tags on each cDNA molecule came from a template-switch adaptor with 12 random nucleotides. TCRdb ran MiXCR on the 5' RACE reads and lists one entry per CDR3 protein. The sample gives 2 million or so distinct CDR3 sequences, around 48% of which show up once; 2.1% is in the top ten. The sequence derives from a woman in her thirties or forties in good health. This chain joins TRBV6-5 and TRBJ2-6, with 8 nucleotides matching TRBD1. The specimen was blood. In DNA, the CDR3 is TGTGCCAGCAGTTACTTCTTCGGGACAGGAAGCTCTGGGGCCAACGTCCTGACTTTC. The encoded protein is CASSYFFGTGSSGANVLTF.